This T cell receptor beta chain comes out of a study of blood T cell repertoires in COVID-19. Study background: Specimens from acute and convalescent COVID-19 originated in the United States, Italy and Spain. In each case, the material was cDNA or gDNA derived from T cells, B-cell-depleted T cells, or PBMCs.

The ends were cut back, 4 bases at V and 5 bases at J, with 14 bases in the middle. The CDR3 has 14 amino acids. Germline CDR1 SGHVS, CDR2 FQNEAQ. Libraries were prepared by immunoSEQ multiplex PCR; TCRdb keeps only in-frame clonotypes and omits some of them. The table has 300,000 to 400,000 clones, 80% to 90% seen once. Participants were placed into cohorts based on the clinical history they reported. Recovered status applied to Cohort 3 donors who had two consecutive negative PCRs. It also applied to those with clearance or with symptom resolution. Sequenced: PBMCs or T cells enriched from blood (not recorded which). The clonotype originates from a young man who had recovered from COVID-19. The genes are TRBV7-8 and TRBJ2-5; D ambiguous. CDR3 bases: TGTGCCAGCAGCTCCTCGGTCTCGCGGGAGACCCAGTACTTC. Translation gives CASSSSVSRETQYF.